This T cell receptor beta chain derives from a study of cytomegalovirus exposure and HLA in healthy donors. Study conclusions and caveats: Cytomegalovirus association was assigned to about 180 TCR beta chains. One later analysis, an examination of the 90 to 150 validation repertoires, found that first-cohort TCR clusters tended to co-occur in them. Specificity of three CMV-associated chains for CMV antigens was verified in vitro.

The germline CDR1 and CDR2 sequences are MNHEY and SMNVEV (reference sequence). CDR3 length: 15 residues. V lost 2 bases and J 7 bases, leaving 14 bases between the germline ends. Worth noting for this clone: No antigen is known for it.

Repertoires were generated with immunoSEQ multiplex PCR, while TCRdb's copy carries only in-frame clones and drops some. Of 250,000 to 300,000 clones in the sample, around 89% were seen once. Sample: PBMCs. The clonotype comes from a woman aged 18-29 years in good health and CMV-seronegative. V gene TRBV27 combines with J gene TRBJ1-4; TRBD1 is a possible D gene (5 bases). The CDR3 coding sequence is TGTGCCAGCAGTTTAAGAGCGGGGGTAGGTGAAAAACTGTTTTTT. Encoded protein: CASSLRAGVGEKLFF.